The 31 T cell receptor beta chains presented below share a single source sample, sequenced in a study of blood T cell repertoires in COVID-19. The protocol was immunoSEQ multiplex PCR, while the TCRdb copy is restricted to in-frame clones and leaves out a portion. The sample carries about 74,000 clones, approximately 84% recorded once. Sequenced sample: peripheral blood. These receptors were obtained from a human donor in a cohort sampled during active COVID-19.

CDR3 amino acids: CATTPGAAGDTDTQYF. The CDR3 bases are TGTGCCACCACCCCTGGGGCAGCGGGGGACACAGATACGCAGTATTTT. V is TRBV7-8 and J is TRBJ2-3; TRBD2 agrees at 8 bases. The CDR3 covers 16 residues. The trim removed 10 bases at V and 2 bases at J, leaving 14 bases unmatched. Looked up from germline, CDR1 is SGHVS and CDR2 is FQNEAQ.

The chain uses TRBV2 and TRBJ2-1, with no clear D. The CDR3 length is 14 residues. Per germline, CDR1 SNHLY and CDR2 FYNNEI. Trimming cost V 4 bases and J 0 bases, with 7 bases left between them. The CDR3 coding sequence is TGTGCCAGCAGTGCACAACCCTCCTACAATGAGCAGTTCTTC. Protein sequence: CASSAQPSYNEQFF.

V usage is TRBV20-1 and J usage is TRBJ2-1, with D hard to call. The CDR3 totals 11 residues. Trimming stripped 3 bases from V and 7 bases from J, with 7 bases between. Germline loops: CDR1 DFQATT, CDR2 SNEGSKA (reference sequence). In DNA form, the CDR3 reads TGCAGTGCTAGCGGTCGTAATGAGCAGTTCTTC. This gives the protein CSASGRNEQFF.

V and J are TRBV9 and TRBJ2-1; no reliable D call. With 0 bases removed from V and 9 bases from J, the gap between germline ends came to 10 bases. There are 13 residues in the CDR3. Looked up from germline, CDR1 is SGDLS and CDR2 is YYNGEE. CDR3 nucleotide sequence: TGTGCCAGCAGCGTAGGGTTCTCGAGTGAGCAGTTCTTC. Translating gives CASSVGFSSEQFF.

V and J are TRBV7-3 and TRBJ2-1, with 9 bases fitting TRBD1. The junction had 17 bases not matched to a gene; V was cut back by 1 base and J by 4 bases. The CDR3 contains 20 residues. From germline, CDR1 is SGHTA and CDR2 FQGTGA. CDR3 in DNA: TGTGCCAGCAGCTTAAACCCGTGGACAGGGGCTCAACACTTGTACAATGAGCAGTTCTTC. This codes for CASSLNPWTGAQHLYNEQFF.

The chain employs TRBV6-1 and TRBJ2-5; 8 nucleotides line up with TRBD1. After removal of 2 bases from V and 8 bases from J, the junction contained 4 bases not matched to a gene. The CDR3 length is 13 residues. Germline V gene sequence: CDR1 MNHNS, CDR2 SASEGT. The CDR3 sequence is CASSESDRETQYF. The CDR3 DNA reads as TGTGCCAGCAGTGAATCGGACAGGGAAACCCAGTACTTC.

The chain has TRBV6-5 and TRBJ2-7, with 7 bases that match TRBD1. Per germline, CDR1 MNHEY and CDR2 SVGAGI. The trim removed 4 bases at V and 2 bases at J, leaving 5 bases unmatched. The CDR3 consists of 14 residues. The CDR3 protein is CASSSLGQTYEQYF. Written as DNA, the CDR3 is TGTGCCAGCAGTTCCTTGGGACAGACCTACGAGCAGTACTTC.

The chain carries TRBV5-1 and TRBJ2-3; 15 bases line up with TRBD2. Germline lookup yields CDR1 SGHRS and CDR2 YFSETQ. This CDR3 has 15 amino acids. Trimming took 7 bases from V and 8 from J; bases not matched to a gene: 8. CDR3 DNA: TGCGCCAGCGGACATGGGACTAGCGGGGGGAGTACGCAGTATTTT. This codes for CASGHGTSGGSTQYF.

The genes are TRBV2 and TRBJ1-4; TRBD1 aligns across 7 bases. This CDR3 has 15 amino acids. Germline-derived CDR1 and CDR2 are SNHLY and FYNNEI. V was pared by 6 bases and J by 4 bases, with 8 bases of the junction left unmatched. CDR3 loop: CASSRSTGSNEKLFF. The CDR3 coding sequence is TGTGCCAGCAGCCGGTCGACAGGGAGTAATGAAAAACTGTTTTTT.

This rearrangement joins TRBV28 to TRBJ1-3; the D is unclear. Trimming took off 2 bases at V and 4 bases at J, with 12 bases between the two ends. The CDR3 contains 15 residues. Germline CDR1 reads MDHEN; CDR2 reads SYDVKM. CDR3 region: CASSLPEEMGNTIYF. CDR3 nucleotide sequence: TGTGCCAGCAGTTTACCGGAGGAAATGGGAAACACCATATATTTT.

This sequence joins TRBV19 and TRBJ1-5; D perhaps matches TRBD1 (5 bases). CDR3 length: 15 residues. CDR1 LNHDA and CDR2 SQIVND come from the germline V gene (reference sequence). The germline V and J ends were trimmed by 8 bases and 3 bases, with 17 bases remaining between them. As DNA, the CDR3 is TGTGCCAGTCAATTTGGCAGGACATTCAATCAGCCCCAGCATTTT. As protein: CASQFGRTFNQPQHF.

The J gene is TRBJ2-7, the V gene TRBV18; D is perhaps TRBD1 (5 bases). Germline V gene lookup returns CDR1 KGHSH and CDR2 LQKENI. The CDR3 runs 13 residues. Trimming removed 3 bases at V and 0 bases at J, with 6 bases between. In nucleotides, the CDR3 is TGTGCCAGCTCACCTGACAGCTCCTACGAGCAGTACTTC. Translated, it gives CASSPDSSYEQYF.

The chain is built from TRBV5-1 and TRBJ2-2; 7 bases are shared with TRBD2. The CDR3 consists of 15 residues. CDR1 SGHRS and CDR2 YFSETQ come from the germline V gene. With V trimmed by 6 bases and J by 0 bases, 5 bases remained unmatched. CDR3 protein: CASTAGDANTGELFF. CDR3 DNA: TGCGCCAGCACGGCGGGAGACGCGAACACCGGGGAGCTGTTTTTT.

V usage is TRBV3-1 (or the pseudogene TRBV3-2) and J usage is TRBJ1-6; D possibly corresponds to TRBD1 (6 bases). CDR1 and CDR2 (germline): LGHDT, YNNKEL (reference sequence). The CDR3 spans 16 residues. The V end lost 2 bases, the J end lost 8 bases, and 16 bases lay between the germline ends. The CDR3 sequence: CASSQQGQGPYSPLHF. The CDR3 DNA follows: TGTGCCAGCAGCCAACAAGGGCAGGGGCCGTATTCACCCCTCCACTTT.

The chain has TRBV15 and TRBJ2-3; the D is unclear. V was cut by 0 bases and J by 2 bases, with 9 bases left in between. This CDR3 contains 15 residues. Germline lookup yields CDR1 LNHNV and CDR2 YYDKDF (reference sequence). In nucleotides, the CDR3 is TGTGCCACCAGCAGAGATCAAAGCCTCACAGATACGCAGTATTTT. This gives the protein CATSRDQSLTDTQYF.

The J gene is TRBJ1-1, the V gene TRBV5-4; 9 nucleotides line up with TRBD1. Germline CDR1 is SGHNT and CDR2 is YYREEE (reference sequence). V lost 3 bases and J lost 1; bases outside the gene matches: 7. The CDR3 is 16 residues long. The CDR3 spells CASSSRTGAKNTEAFF. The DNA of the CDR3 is TGTGCCAGCAGCTCGCGGACAGGGGCGAAGAACACTGAAGCTTTCTTT. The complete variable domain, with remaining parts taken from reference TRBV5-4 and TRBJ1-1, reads ETGVTQSPTHLIKTRGQQVTLRCSSQSGHNTVSWYQQALGQGPQFIFQYYREEENGRGNFPPRFSGLQFPNYSSELNVNALELDDSALYLCASSSRTGAKNTEAFFGQGTRLTVV.

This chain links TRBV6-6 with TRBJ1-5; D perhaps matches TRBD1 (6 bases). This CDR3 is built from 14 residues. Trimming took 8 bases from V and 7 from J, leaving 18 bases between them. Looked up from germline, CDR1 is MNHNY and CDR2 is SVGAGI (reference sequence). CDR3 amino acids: CASSGTPGGQPQHF. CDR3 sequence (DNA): TGTGCCAGCTCTGGGACACCTGGAGGCCAGCCCCAGCATTTT.

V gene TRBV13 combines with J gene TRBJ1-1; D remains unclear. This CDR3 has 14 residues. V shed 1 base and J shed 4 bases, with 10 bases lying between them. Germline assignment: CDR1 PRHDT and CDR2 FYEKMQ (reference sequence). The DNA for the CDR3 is TGTGCCAGCAGCTTAGTGGGAGTGGGCACTGAAGCTTTCTTT. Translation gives CASSLVGVGTEAFF.

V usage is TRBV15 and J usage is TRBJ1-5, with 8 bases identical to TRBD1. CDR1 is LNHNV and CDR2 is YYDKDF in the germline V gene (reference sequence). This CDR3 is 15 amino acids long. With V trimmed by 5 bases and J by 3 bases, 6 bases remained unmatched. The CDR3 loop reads CATSRDRGNNQPQHF. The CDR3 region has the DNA TGTGCCACCAGCCGCGACAGGGGTAACAATCAGCCCCAGCATTTT.

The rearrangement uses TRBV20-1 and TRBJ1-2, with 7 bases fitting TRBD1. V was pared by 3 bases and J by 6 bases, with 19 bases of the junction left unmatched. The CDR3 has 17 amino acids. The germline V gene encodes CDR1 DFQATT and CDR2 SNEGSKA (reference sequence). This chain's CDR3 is CSASLMTGEGAIHGYTF. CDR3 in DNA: TGCAGTGCTAGTCTAATGACAGGAGAGGGGGCTATACATGGCTACACCTTC.

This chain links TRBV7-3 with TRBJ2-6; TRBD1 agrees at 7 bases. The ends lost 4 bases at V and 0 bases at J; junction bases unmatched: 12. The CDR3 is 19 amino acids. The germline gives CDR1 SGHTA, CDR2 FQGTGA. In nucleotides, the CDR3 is TGTGCCAGCAGCTCTATGCCGGGACAGCCAATCTCTGGGGCCAACGTCCTGACTTTC. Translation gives CASSSMPGQPISGANVLTF.

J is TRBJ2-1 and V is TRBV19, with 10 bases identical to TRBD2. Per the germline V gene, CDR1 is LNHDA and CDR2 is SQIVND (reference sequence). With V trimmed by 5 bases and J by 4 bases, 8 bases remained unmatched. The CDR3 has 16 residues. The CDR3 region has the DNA TGTGCCAGTAGTCCACTGACTAGCGGGCGTTACAATGAGCAGTTCTTC. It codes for CASSPLTSGRYNEQFF.

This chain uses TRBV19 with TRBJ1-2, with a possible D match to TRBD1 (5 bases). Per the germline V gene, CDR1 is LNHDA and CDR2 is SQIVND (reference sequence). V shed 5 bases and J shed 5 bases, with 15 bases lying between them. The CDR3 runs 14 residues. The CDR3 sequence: CASSSQGRGYGYTF. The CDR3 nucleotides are TGTGCCAGTAGTTCTCAGGGAAGAGGTTATGGCTACACCTTC.

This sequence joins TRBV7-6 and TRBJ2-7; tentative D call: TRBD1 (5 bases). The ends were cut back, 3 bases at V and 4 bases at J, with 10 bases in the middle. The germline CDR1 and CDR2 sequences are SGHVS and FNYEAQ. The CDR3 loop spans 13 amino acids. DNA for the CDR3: TGTGCCAGCAGCTTGGGCAGGGAATACGAGCAGTACTTC. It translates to CASSLGREYEQYF.

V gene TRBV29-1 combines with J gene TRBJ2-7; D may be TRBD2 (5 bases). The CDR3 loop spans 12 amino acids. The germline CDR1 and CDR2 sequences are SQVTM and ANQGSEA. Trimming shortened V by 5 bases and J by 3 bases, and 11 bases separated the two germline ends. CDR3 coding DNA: TGCAGCGTTCGGACGGGATACTACGAGCAGTACTTC. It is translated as CSVRTGYYEQYF.

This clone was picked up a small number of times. CDR3 nucleotide sequence: TGTGCCAGCAGCTTAGAAACACGCTATGGCTACACCTTC. It is translated as CASSLETRYGYTF. The chain couples TRBV7-2 to TRBJ1-2; no definite D call. The CDR3 runs 13 residues. Germline CDR1 is SGHTA and CDR2 is FQGNSA. Trimming removed 1 base at V and 4 bases at J, with 7 bases between.

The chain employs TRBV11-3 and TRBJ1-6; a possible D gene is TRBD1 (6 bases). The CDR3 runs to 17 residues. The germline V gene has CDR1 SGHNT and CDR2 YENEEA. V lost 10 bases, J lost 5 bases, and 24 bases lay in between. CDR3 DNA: TGTGCCACCCCCTCAACTAACCGGGACAAGAATAATTCACCCCTCCACTTT. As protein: CATPSTNRDKNNSPLHF.

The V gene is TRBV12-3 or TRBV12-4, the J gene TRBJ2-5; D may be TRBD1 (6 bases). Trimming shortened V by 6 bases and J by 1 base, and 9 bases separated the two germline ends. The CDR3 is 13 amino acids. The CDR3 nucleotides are TGTGCCAGCAGAGACAGGTCCCAAGAGACCCAGTACTTC. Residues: CASRDRSQETQYF.

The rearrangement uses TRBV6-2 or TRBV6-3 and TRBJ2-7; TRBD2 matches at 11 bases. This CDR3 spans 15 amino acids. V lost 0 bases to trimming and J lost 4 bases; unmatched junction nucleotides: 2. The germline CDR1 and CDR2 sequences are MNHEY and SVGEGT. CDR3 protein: CASSYSTSGVYEQYF. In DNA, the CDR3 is TGTGCCAGCAGTTACTCGACTAGCGGGGTGTACGAGCAGTACTTC.

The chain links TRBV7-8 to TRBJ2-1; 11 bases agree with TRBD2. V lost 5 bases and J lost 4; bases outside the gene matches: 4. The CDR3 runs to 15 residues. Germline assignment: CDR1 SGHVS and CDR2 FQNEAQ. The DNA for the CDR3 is TGTGCCAGCAGCAGTACTAGCGGGGGTTACAATGAGCAGTTCTTC. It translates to CASSSTSGGYNEQFF.

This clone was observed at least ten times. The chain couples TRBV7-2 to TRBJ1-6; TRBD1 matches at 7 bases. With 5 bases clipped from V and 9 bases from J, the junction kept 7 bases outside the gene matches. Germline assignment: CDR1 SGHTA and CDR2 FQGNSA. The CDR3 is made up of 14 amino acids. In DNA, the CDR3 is TGTGCCAGCAGCCTAAGGGACAGCCGTTCACCCCTCCACTTT. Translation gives CASSLRDSRSPLHF.